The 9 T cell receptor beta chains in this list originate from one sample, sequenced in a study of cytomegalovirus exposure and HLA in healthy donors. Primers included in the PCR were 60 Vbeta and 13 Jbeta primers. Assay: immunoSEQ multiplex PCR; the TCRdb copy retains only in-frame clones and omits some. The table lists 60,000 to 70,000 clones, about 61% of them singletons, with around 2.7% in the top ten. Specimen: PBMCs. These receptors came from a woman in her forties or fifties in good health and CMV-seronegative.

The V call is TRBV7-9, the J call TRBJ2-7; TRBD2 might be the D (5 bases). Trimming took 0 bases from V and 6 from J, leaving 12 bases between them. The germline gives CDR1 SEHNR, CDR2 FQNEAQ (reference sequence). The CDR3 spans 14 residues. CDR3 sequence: CASSLASGFGEQYF. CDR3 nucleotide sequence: TGTGCCAGCAGCTTAGCGTCGGGGTTTGGCGAGCAGTACTTC.

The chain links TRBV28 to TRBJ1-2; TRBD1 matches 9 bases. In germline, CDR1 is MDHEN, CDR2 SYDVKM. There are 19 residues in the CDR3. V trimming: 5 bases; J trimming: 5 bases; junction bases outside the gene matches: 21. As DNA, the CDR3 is TGTGCCAGCAGTCCCATGGGACAGGGAAAAACCGGGGCGGAGTATGGCTACACCTTC. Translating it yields CASSPMGQGKTGAEYGYTF.

Written as DNA, the CDR3 is TGCGCCAGCAGCTGGGGGGTAAGAATGATACAAGAGACCCAGTACTTC. Translation gives CASSWGVRMIQETQYF. The chain combines TRBV5-1 with TRBJ2-5; perhaps TRBD2 as D (6 bases). The CDR3 consists of 16 residues. Germline V lookup: CDR1 SGHRS, CDR2 YFSETQ. The germline V and J ends were trimmed by 3 bases and 2 bases, with 17 bases remaining between them.

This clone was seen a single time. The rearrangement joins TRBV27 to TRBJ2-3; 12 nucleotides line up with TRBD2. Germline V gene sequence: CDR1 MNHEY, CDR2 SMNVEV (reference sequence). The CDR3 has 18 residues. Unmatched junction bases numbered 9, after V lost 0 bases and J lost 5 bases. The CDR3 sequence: CASSLSNRLAGERDTQYF. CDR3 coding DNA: TGTGCCAGCAGTTTATCCAACCGACTAGCGGGAGAGAGAGATACGCAGTATTTT.

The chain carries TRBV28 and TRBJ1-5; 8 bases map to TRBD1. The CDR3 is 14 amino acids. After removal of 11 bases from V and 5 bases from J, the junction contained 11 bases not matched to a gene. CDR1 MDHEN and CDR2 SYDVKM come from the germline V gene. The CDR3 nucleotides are TGTGCCTCTTTGGACAGGGCGACTGATCAGCCCCAGCATTTT. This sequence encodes CASLDRATDQPQHF. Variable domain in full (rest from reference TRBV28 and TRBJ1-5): DVKVTQSSRYLVKRTGEKVFLECVQDMDHENMFWYRQDPGLGLRLIYFSYDVKMKEKGDIPEGYSVSREKKERFSLILESASTNQTSMYLCASLDRATDQPQHFGDGTRLSIL.

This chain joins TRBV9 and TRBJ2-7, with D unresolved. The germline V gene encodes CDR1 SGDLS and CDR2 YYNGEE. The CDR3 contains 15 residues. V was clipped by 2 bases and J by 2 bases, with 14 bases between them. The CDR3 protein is CASSVQTGPPYEQYF. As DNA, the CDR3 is TGTGCCAGCAGCGTCCAGACGGGTCCCCCCTACGAGCAGTACTTC.

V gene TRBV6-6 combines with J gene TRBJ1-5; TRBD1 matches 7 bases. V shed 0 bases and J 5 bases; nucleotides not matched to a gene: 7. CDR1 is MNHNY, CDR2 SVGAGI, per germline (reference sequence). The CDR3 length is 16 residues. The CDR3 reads CASSYSSTGEYQPQHF. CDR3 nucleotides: TGTGCCAGCAGTTACTCGAGTACAGGGGAGTATCAGCCCCAGCATTTT.

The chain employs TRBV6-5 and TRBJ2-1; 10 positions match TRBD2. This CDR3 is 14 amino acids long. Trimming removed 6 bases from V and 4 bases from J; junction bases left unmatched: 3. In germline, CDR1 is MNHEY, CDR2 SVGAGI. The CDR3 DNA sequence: TGTGCCAGCAGGCAGGGACTAGCGTACAATGAGCAGTTCTTC. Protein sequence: CASRQGLAYNEQFF.

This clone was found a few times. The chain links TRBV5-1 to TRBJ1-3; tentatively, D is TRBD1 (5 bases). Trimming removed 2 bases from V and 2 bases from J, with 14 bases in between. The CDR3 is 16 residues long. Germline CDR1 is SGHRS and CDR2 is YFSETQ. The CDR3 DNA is TGCGCCAGCAGCTTCGCAGGGTCAGTCGCTGGAAACACCATATATTTT. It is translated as CASSFAGSVAGNTIYF.